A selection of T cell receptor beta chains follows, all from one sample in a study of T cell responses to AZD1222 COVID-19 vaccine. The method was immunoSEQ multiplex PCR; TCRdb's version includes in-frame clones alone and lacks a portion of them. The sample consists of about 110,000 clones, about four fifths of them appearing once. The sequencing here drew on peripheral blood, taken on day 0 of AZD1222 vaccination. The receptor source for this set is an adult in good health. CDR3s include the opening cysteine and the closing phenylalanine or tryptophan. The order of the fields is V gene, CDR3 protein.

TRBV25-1 CASSADGNYGYTF
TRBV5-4 CAGHTGETEAFF
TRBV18 CASSPSSSIEQFF
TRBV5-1 CASSLEKSTDTQYF
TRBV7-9 CASSLGGTRQGTNYGYTF
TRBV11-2 CASSPEGTAAGYTF
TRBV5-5 CASSLGKGFPAGTQYF
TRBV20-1 CSARGTDTIYF
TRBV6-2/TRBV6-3 CASSYQGNIQYF
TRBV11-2 CASSLGGSSYGYTF
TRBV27 CASSPKRPGRGAYSPLHF
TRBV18 CASSPYAGERPKQFF
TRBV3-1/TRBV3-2 CASSQDSGKGRGYTF
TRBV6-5 CASSYSRSYEQYF
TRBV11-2 CASSLYRDRFSGNTIYF
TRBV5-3 CARSLAWVLPYNSPLHF
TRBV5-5 CASSQRFSGGNTGELFF
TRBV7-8 CASSLEGGPNYGYTF
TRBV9 CASSVGNLRTDTQYF
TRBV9 CASSENYGYTF